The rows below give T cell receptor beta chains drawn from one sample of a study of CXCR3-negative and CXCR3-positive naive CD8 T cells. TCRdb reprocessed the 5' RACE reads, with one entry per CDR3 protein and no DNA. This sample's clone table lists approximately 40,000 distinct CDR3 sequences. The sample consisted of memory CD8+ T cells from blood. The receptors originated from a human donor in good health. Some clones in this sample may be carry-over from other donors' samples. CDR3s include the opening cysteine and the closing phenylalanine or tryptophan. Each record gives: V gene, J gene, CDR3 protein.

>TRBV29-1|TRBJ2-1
CSVDQRGASSDEQFF
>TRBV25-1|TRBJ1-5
CASSESPRQRVYIYSNQPQHF
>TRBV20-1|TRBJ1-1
CSARTPGRENTEAFF
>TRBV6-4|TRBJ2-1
CASSAETNNEQFF
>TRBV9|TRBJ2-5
CASSVASMETQYF
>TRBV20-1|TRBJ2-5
CSAKMLGGGFQETQYF
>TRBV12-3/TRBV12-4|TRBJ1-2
CASSQDRASNYGYTF
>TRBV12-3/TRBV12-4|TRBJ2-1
CASSFPSGGYNEQFF
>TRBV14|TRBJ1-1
CASSHLHSAMTEAFF
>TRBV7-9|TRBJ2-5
CASSSYRLAGLETQYF
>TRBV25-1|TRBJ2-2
CASIPDTGELFF
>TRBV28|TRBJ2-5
CASSFAGRETQYF
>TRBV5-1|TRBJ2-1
CASSLWGGRNEQFF
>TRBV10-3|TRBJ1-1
CAISEVKGANTEAFF
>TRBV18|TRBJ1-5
CASSPLPGAGNQPQHF
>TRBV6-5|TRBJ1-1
CASSYVRGDAVEAFF
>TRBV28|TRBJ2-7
CASKSPLAGGYEQYF
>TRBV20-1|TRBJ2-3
CSARDEYPRRDSGGSTTDTQYF
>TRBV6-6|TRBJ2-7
CASSFGTGAYEQYF
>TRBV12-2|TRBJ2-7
CASRSVGSPLSEQYF
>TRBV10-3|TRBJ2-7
CAIRSGGDYEQYF
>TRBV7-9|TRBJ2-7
CASSMGGGQPSYEQYF
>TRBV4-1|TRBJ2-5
CASSQNQRGVDQETQYF
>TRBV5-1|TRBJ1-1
CASSLSLNTEAFF
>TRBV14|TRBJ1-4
CASSYRRTGATNEKLFF
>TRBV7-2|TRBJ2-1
CASSRSRDSLYNEQFF
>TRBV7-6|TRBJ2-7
CASSLAGGGDEQYF
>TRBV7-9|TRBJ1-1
CASSSSSSQALGEAFF
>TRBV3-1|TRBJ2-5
CASSFKETQYF
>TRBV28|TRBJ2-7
CASFPSFRVYSYEQYF
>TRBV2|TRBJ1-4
CASNQGGYEKLFF
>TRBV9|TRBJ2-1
CASSGTLGNEQFF
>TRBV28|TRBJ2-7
CASSLRGPSSYEQYF
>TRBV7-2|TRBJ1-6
CASSSDSRGSYNSPLHF
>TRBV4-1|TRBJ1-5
CASSQAAWGRWPQHF
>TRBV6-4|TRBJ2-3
CASSERGTGGTDTQYF
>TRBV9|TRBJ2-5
CASSVEETQYF
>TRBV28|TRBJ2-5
CASSLSGANQETQYF
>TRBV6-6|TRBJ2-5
CASQVGMGETQYF
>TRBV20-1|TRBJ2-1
CSAIPAPGLAPTLESSYNEQFF
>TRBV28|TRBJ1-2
CASSLPGGRYGYTF
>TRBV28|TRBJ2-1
CASSKTGLRNEQFF